What follows describes a single TCR beta chain. Source study methods: Cell counts per sample came from amplifying reference gene primers. Here immunoSEQ multiplex PCR was the method, and the copy in TCRdb shows in-frame clones only, minus some. V and J calls and clone size are as listed in that table; D and trimming were resolved from the DNA. The repertoire holds 200,000 to 300,000 clones, with around 90% as singletons. The sample originates from a study of blood T cell repertoires in COVID-19. Across the study: From the United States, Italy and Spain came samples of acute and convalescent COVID-19. The analysed material was cDNA or gDNA that came from T cells, B-cell-depleted T cells, or PBMCs.

Trimming stripped 0 bases from V and 3 bases from J, with 6 bases between. The CDR3 length is 13 residues. The germline V gene has CDR1 LGHDT and CDR2 YNNKEL (reference sequence). The origin of this receptor is a human donor in a cohort sampled during active COVID-19. This sequence joins TRBV3-1 (or the pseudogene TRBV3-2) and TRBJ2-7; D remains ambiguous. The specimen sequenced was peripheral blood. The CDR3 bases are TGTGCCAGCAGCCAAGAAATCCTCTACGAGCAGTACTTC. Its translation: CASSQEILYEQYF.